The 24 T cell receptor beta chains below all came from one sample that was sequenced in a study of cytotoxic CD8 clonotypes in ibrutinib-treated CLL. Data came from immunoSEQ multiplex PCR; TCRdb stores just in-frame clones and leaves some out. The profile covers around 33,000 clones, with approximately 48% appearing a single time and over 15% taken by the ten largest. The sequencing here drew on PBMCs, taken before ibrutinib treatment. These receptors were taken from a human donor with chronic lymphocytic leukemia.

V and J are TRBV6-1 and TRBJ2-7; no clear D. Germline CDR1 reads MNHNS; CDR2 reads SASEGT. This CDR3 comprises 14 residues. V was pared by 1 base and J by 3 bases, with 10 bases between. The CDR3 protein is CASSEGARNYEQYF. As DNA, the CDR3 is TGTGCCAGCAGTGAAGGCGCCCGAAACTACGAGCAGTACTTC.

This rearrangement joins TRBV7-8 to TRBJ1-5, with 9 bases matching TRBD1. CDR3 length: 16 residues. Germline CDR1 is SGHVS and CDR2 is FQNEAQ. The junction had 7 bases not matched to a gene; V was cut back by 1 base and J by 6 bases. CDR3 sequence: CASSLGGTGFRQPQHF. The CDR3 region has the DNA TGTGCCAGCAGCTTAGGTGGGACAGGGTTCCGTCAGCCCCAGCATTTT.

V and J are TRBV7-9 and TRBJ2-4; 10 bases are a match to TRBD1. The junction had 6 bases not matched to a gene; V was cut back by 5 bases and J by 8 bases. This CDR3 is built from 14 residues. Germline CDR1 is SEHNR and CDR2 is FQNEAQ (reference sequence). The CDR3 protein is CASSQAGTGDIQYF. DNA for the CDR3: TGTGCCAGCAGCCAGGCAGGGACAGGGGACATTCAGTACTTC.

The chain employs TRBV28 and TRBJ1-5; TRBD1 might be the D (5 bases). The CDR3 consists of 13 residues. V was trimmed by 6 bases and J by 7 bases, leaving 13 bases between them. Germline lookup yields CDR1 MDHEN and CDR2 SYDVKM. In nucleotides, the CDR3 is TGTGCCAGCAGCCCCGGGGGTGAGCAGCCCCAGCATTTT. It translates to CASSPGGEQPQHF.

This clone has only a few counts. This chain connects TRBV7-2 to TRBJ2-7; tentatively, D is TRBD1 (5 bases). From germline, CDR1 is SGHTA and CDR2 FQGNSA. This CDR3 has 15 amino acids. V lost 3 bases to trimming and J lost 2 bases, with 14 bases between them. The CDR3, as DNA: TGTGCCAGCAGCTTGAACTGGGAAGGGGCCTACGAGCAGTACTTC. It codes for CASSLNWEGAYEQYF.

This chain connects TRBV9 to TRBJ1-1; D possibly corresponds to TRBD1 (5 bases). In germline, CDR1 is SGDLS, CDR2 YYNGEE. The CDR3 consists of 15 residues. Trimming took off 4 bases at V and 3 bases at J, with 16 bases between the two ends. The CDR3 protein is CASSPRGSSDTEAFF. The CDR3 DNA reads TGTGCCAGCAGCCCACGGGGGAGTAGTGACACTGAAGCTTTCTTT.

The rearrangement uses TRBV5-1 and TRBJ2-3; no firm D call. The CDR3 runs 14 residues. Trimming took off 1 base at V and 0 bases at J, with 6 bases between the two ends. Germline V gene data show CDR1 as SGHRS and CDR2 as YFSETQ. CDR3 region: CASSLRASTDTQYF. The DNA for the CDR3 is TGCGCCAGCAGCTTGAGGGCTAGCACAGATACGCAGTATTTT.

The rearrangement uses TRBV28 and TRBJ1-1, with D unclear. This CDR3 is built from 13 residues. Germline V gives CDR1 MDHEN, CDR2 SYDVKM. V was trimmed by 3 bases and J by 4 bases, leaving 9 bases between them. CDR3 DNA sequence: TGTGCCAGCAGTTTCACGGGCGGCACTGAAGCTTTCTTT. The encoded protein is CASSFTGGTEAFF. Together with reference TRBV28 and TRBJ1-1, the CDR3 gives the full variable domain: DVKVTQSSRYLVKRTGEKVFLECVQDMDHENMFWYRQDPGLGLRLIYFSYDVKMKEKGDIPEGYSVSREKKERFSLILESASTNQTSMYLCASSFTGGTEAFFGQGTRLTVV.

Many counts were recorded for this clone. CDR3 protein: CASNLDRASDNQPQHF. DNA of the CDR3: TGTGCCAGCAACTTGGACAGGGCCAGTGACAATCAGCCCCAGCATTTT. The rearrangement links TRBV2 to TRBJ1-5; TRBD1 aligns across 8 bases. V lost 7 bases to trimming and J lost 3 bases; unmatched junction nucleotides: 11. CDR1 and CDR2 (germline): SNHLY, FYNNEI. The length of the CDR3 is 16 residues.

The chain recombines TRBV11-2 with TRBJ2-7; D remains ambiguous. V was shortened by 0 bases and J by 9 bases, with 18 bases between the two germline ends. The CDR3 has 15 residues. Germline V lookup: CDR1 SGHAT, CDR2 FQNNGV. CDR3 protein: CASSLEAGIGMGQYF. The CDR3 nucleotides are TGTGCCAGCAGCTTAGAGGCCGGAATTGGGATGGGGCAGTACTTC.

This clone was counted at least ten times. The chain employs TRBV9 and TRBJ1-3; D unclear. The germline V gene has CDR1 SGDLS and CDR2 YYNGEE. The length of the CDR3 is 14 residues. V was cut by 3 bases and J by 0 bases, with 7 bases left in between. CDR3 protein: CASSATDSGNTIYF. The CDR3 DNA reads TGTGCCAGCAGCGCGACTGACTCTGGAAACACCATATATTTT.

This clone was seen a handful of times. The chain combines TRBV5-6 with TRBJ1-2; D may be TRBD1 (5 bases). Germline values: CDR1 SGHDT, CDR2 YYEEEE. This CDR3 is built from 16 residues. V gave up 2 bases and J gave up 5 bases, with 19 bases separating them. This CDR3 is CASSFTTASLGYGYTF. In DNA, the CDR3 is TGTGCCAGCAGCTTCACGACAGCGTCTCTGGGGTATGGCTACACCTTC. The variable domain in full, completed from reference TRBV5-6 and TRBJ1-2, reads DAGVTQSPTHLIKTRGQQVTLRCSPKSGHDTVSWYQQALGQGPQFIFQYYEEEERQRGNFPDRFSGHQFPNYSSELNVNALLLGDSALYLCASSFTTASLGYGYTFGSGTRLTVV.

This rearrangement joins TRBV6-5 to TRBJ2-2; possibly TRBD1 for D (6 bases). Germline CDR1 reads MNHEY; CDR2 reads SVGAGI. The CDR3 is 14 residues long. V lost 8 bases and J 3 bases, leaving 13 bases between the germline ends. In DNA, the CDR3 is TGTGCCAGCTCTCCCGGACAGCACACCGGGGAGCTGTTTTTT. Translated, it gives CASSPGQHTGELFF.

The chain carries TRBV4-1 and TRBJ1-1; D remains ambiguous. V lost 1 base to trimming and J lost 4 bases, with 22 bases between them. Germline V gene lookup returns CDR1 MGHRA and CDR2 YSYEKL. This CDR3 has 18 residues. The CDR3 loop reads CASSQVGKGRVIGTEAFF. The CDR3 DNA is TGCGCCAGCAGCCAAGTGGGAAAAGGGCGGGTAATTGGCACTGAAGCTTTCTTT.

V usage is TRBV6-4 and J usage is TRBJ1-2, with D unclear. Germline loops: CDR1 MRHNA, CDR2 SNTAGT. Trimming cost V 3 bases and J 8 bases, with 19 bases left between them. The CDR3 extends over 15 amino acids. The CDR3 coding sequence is TGTGCCAGCAGTGATCGGCACCCCAGCCCTCTCGGCTACACCTTC. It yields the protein CASSDRHPSPLGYTF.

The CDR3 sequence is CSLGRQGAWDTQYF. For the CDR3, the DNA is TGCAGCCTAGGGAGACAGGGGGCGTGGGATACGCAGTATTTT. This rearrangement joins TRBV29-1 to TRBJ2-3, with 10 bases fitting TRBD1. Germline loops: CDR1 SQVTM, CDR2 ANQGSEA. Trimming at V came to 8 bases and at J to 6 bases, leaving 11 bases not matched to a gene. The CDR3 is 14 amino acids.

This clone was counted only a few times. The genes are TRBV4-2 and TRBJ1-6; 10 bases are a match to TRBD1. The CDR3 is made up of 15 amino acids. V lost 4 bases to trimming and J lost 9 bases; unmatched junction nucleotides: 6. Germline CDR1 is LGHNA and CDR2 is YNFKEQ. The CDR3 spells CASSPPDRGFSPLHF. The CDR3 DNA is TGTGCCAGCAGCCCCCCGGACAGGGGGTTTTCACCCCTCCACTTT.

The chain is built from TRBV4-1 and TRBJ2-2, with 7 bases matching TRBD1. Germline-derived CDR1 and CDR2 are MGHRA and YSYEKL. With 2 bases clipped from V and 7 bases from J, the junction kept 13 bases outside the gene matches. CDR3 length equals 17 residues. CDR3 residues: CASSQTGTVFSVGELFF. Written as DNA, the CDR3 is TGCGCCAGCAGCCAAACCGGGACAGTTTTCTCCGTCGGGGAGCTGTTTTTT.

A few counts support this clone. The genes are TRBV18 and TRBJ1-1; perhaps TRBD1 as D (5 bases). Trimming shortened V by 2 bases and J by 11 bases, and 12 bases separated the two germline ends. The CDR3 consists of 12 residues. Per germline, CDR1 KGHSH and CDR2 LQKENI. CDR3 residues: CASSPSGRVAFF. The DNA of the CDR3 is TGTGCCAGCTCACCATCAGGGCGTGTGGCTTTCTTT.

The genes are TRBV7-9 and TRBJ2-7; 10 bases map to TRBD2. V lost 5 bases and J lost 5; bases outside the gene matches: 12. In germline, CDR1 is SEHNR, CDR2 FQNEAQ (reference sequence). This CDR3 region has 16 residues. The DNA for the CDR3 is TGTGCCAGCAGCCCAACTAGCGGGGCCACCAAAAACGAGCAGTACTTC. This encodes CASSPTSGATKNEQYF.

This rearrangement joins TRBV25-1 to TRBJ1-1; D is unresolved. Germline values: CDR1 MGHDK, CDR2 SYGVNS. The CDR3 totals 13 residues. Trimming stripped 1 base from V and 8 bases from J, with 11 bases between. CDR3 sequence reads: CASSELGKREAFF. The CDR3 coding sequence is TGTGCCAGCAGTGAATTAGGGAAACGAGAAGCTTTCTTT.

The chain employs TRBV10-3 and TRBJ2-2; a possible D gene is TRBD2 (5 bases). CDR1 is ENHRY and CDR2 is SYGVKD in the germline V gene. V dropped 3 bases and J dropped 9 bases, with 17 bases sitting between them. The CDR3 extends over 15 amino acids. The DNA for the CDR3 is TGTGCCATCAGTGATCTTGAGGGTCAGGAATGGGAGCTGTTTTTT. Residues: CAISDLEGQEWELFF.

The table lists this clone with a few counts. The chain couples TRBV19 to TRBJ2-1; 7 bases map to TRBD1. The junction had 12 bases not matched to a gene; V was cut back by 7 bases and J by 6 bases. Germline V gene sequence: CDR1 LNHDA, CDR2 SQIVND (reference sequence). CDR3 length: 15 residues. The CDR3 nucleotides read TGTGCCAGTACCATGGGTCAGGGGGTCTCCAATGAGCAGTTCTTC. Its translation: CASTMGQGVSNEQFF.

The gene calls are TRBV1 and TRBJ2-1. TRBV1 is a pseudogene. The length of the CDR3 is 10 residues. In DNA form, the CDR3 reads TGCACCAGCATACCGGGACCACAGTTCTTC. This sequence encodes CTSIPGPQFF.